Detailed here is one T cell receptor (beta chain). This clonotype has more than one count but fewer than ten. The antigen it binds to is not known. The record has no base qualities; no much larger clone is one base away. The sample comes from a study of human T cells and chemical hapten exposure (dated by TCRdb to the early 2020s). Regarding the research as a whole: For sensitization, 2% DPC in acetone was applied to a 2 cm by 2 cm area of upper inner arm skin. In alopecia patients, the study followed how the peripheral blood TCR repertoire changed in vivo over primary and secondary sensitization to diphenylcyclopropenone (DPC), a hapten. Patch tests used Finn chambers with 0.01% DPC on the upper back, scored after 6 days by International Contact Dermatitis Research Group standards. Roughly 30 alopecia patients gave blood for TCR sequencing at one to four time points (pre-sensitization, 2, 6 and 24 weeks). Blood samples were taken from patients before sensitization (week 0) and at 2, 6 and about 24 weeks after DPC sensitization. Weekly therapeutic DPC doses were additionally applied to the scalp of patients throughout the approximately 24-week study period. Libraries were pooled for sequencing, and variation in per-sample TCR yields was attributed mainly to small differences in library volumes within the pool. The patient cohort, mostly female, included alopecia areata with under or over 50% scalp involvement, alopecia totalis and alopecia universalis. Here is what the overall study found, with its caveats: DPC sensitization did not change how many TCRs were above 1 in 1000 frequency, and no evidence was found of alterations in global repertoire structure. All patients had alopecia, a presumed autoimmune disease, so their immune response might differ from that of healthy individuals. Patch test score was positively correlated with the number of PT1 expanded TCRs, with significance at thresholds 8, 16 and 32 but not at 4. Significantly more large CDR3 similarity clusters were formed by expanded TCRs than by pre-sensitization or healthy control sets, consistent with antigen-driven responses. Repeated subsampling changed both the strength of the expansion versus patch-test correlation and the threshold at which the correlation became significant.

What this sample's time point label stands for: pre-sensitization, week 0. The treatment or condition tag for this specimen amounts to: therapeutic diphenylcyclopropenone sensitization with weekly scalp DPC. At every patch-test visit, the blood draw took place before the patch test was put on. To be eligible, patients had to be aged 18 to 70, diagnosed with alopecia and judged suitable for DPC therapy, while pregnant patients were excluded. Total RNA was isolated from unfractionated whole blood collected in Tempus Blood RNA tubes. Library method: RACE. Sequencing instrument: NextSeq 500. During library preparation, unique molecular identifiers were attached to individual cDNA molecules so that TCRs could be counted in a quantitative, reproducible way. For every blood RNA sample, sequencing covered both the TCR alpha and TCR beta chains. The source study handled its data this way. Samples had a median of 95,638 TCRs, with a range from about 23,224 to 750,000. V, J and CDR3 annotation of the TCR reads was performed with the Decombinator software suite. For the PS versus PT1 abundance plots, all samples were subsampled to the same number of TCRs (28,000). TCRs were defined as expanded if absent before sensitization and observed at least eight times at the 2-week time point. TCRdb redid the processing of the public reads, applying fastp at Q25 and MiXCR, and retained in-frame beta chains. Duplicate CDR3 protein sequences are folded into a single record with the most common DNA and genes. The V and J calls come from TCRdb's annotation, not from the publication. This sample is represented by under 300,000 distinct CDR3 sequences; around 9.3% of them were singletons. The ten biggest clones cover roughly 2.5% of the sample.

This TCR was sampled from a woman aged 40 to 50 with alopecia areata. Some clones in this sample may be carry-over from other donors' samples. Specimen: whole blood, collected in connection with sensitization to the hapten diphenylcyclopropenone (DPC).

The DNA is TGTGCCAGCAGCGTAGACCTGAGCTCCTACAATGAGCAGTTCTTC. Its amino acids are CASSVDLSSYNEQFF. Recombination linked TRBV9 to TRBJ2-1; the D gene lacks a confident call. According to the germline V gene, CDR1 reads SGDLS and CDR2 reads YYNGEE. V is reduced by 0 bases and J by 0 bases, leaving a spacing of 7 bases between them. There are 15 amino acids in the CDR3, from cysteine to phenylalanine inclusive. The sequence is cut down to CDR3 DNA, 45 bases in frame from base 1.